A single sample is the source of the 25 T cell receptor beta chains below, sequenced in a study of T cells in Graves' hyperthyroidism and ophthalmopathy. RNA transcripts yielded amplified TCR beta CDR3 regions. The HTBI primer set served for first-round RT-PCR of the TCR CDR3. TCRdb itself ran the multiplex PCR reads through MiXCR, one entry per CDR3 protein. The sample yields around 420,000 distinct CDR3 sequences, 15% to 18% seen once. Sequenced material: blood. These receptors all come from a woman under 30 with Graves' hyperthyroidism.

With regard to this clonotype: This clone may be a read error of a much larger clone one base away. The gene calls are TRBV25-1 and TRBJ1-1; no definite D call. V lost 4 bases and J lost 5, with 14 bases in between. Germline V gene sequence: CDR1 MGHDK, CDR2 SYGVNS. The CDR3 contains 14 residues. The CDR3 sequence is CASSVGGLQTEAFF. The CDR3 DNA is TGTGCCAGCAGTGTGGGCGGACTGCAGACTGAAGCTTTCTTT.

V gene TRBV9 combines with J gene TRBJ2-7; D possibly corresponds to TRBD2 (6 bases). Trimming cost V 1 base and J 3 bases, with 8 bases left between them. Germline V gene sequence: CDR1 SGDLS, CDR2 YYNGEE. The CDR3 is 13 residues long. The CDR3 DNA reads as TGTGCCAGCAGCGTACAGGAGGGCTACGAGCAGTACTTC. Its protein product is CASSVQEGYEQYF.

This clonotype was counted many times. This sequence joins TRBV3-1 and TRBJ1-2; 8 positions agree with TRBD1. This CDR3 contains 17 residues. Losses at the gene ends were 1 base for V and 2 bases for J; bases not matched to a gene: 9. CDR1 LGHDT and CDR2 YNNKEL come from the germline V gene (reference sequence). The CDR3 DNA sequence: TGTGCCAGCAGCCAAGTGAATCCGACAGGGGACAACTATGGCTACACCTTC. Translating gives CASSQVNPTGDNYGYTF. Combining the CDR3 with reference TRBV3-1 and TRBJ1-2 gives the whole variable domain DTAVSQTPKYLVTQMGNDKSIKCEQNLGHDTMYWYKQDSKKFLKIMFSYNNKELIINETVPNRFSPKSPDKAHLNLHINSLELGDSAVYFCASSQVNPTGDNYGYTFGSGTRLTVV.

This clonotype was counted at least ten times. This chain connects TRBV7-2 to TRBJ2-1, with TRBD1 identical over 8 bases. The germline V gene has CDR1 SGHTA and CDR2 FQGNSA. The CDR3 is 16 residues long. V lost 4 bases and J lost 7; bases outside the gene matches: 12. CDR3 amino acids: CASSSLRGTGGNEQFF. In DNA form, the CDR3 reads TGTGCCAGCAGCTCACTCCGGGGGACAGGAGGGAATGAGCAGTTCTTC.

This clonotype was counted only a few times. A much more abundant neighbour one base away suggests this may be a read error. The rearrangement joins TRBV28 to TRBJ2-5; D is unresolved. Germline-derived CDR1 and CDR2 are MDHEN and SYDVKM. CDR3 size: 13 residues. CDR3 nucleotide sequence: TGTGCCAACAGTTTTGGGGACCAAGAGACCCAGTACTTC. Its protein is CANSFGDQETQYF. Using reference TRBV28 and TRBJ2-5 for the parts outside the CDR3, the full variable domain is DVKVTQSSRYLVKRTGEKVFLECVQDMDHENMFWYRQDPGLGLRLIYFSYDVKMKEKGDIPEGYSVSREKKERFSLILESASTNQTSMYLCANSFGDQETQYFGPGTRLLVL.

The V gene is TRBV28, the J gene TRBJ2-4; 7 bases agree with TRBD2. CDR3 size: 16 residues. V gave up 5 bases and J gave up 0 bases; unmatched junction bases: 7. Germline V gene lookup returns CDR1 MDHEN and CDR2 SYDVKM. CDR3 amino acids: CASSPASGIAKNIQYF. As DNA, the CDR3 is TGTGCCAGCAGTCCCGCTAGCGGAATAGCCAAAAACATTCAGTACTTC.

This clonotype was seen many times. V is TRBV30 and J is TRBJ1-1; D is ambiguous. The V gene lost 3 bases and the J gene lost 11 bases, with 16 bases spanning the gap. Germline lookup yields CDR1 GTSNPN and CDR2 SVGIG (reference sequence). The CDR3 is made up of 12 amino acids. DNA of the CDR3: TGTGCCTGGAGCGTAAGAAGAGAAGGGGCTTTCTTT. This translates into CAWSVRREGAFF.

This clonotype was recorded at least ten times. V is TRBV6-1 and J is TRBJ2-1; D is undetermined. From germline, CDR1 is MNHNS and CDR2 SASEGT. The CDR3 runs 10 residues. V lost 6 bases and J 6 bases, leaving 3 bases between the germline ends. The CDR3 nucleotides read TGTGCCAGCAGGATCAATGAGCAGTTCTTC. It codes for CASRINEQFF.

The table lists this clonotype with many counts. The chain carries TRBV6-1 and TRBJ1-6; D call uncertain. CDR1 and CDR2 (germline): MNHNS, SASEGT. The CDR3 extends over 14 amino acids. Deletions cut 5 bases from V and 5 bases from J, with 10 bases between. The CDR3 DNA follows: TGTGCCAGCAGTCGAGACTGGGATAATTCACCCCTCCACTTT. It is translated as CASSRDWDNSPLHF.

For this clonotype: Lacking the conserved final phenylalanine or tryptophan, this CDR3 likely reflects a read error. The CDR3 is CATSRDAPKTGPYEAFL. The DNA for the CDR3 is TGTGCCACCAGCAGAGATGCCCCAAAGACAGGGCCCTATGAAGCTTTCCTT. The chain joins TRBV15 to TRBJ1-1; 7 nucleotides line up with TRBD1. Looked up from germline, CDR1 is LNHNV and CDR2 is YYDKDF (reference sequence). V was clipped by 0 bases and J by 7 bases; unmatched bases: 14. The CDR3 consists of 17 residues.

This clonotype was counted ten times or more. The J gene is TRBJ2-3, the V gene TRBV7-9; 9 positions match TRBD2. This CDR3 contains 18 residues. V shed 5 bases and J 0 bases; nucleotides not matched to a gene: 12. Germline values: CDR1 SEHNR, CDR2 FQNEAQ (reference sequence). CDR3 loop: CASSQRISSGTSTDTQYF. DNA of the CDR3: TGTGCCAGCAGCCAACGCATATCTAGCGGGACTAGCACAGATACGCAGTATTTT.

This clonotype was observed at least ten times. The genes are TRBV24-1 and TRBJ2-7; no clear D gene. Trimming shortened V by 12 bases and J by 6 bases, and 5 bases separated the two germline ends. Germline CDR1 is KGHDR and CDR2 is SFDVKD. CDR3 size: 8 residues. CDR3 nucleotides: TGTGCCGACGGCGAGCAGTACTTC. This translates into CADGEQYF.

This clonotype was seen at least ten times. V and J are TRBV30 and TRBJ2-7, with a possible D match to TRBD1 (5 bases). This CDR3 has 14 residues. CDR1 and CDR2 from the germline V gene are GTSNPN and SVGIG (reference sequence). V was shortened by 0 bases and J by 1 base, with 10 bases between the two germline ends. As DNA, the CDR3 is TGTGCCTGGAGTGTTGGTAAGGGGTCCTACGAGCAGTACTTC. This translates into CAWSVGKGSYEQYF.

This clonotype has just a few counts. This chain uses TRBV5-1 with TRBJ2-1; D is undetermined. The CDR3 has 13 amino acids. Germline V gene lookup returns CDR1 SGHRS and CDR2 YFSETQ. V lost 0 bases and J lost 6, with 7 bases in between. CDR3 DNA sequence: TGCGCCAGCAGCTTGGGGAACGGCAATGAGCAGTTCTTC. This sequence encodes CASSLGNGNEQFF.

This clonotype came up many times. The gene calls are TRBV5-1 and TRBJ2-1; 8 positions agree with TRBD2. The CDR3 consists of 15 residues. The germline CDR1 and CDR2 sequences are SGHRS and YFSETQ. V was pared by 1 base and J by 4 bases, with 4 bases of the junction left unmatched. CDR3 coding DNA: TGCGCCAGCAGCTTGTTCGGGACTAGATACAATGAGCAGTTCTTC. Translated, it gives CASSLFGTRYNEQFF.

CDR3 residues: CASSPGGQEYGYTF. The CDR3 DNA is TGCGCCAGCAGCCCCGGGGGGCAGGAATATGGCTACACCTTC. The chain combines TRBV4-1 with TRBJ1-2; maybe TRBD1 (6 bases). The CDR3 has 14 amino acids. V lost 4 bases to trimming and J lost 5 bases, with 14 bases between them. Germline CDR1 and CDR2: MGHRA and YSYEKL.

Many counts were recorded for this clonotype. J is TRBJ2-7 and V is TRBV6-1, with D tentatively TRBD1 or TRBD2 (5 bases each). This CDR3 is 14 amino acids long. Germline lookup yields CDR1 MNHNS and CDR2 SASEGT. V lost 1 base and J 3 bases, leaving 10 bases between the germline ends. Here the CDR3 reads CASSEDGTHYEQYF. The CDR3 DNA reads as TGTGCCAGCAGTGAAGACGGGACCCACTACGAGCAGTACTTC.

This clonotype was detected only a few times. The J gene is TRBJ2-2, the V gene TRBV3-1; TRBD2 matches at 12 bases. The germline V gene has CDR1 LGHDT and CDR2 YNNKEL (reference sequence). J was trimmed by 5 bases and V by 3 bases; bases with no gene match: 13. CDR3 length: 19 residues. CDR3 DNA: TGTGCCAGCAGCCATGGACTAGCGGGGCCCAACTCCAGAACCGGGGAGCTGTTTTTT. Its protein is CASSHGLAGPNSRTGELFF.

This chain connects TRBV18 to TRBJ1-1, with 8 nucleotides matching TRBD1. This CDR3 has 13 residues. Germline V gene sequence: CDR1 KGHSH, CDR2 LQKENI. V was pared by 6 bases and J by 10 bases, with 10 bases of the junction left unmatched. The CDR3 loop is CASSWDRTSPAFF. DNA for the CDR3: TGTGCCAGCTCGTGGGACAGGACCTCTCCAGCTTTCTTT. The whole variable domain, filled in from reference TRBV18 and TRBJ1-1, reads NAGVMQNPRHLVRRRGQEARLRCSPMKGHSHVYWYRQLPEEGLKFMVYLQKENIIDESGMPKERFSAEFPKEGPSILRIQQVVRGDSAAYFCASSWDRTSPAFFGQGTRLTVV.

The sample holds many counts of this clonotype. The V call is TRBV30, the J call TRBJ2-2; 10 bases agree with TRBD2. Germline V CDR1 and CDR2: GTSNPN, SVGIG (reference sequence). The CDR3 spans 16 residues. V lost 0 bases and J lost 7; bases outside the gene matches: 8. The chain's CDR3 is CAWSVGLAGEDGELFF. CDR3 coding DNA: TGTGCCTGGAGTGTAGGGCTAGCGGGAGAAGACGGGGAGCTGTTTTTT.

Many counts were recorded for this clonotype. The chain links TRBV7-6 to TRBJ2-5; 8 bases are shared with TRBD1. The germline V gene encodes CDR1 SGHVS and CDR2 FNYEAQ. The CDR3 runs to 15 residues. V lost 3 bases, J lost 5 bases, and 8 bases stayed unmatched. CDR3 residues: CASSFGQGREETQYF. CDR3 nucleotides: TGTGCCAGCAGCTTCGGACAGGGCCGGGAGGAGACCCAGTACTTC.

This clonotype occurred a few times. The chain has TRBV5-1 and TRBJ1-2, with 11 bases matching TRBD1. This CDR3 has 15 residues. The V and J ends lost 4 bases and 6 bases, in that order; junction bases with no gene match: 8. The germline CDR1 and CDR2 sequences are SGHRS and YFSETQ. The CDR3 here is CASSPGDRGTHGYTF. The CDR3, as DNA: TGCGCCAGCAGCCCGGGGGACAGGGGGACTCATGGCTACACCTTC.

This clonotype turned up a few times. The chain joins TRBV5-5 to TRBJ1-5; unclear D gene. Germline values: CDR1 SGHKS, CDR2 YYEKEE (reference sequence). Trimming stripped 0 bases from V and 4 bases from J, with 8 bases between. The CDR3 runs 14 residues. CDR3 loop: CASSLVSVNQPQHF. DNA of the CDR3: TGTGCCAGCAGCTTGGTCTCAGTTAATCAGCCCCAGCATTTT.

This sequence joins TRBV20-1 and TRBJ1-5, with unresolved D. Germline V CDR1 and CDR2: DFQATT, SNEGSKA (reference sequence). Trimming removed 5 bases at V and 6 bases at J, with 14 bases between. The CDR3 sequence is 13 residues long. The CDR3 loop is CSAHLPGSQPQHF. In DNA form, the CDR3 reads TGCAGTGCTCACCTGCCGGGGTCTCAGCCCCAGCATTTT.

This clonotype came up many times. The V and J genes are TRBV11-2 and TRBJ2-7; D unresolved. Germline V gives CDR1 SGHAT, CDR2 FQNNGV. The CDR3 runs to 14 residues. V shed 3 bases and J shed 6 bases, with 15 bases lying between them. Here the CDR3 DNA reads TGTGCCAGCAGCTTGGGTACTCGTAGCAGCGAGCAGTACTTC. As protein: CASSLGTRSSEQYF.